These T cell receptor beta chains were read from a single sample in a study of regulatory T cells in long-lasting Graves disease. Each CDR3 protein is one row after TCRdb ran MiXCR on the multiplex PCR reads. Of about 530,000 distinct CDR3 sequences in the sample, roughly a sixth were seen once. The same sample was also studied in work on T cells in Graves' hyperthyroidism and ophthalmopathy.

The source material was peripheral blood mononuclear cells (PBMCs), sampled at new diagnosis, from a patient treated with antithyroid drugs. The receptors stem from a middle-aged woman with Graves disease. Each CDR3 is given with its conserved first and last residue. D genes are given only for firm matches. Clone size is given for some rows only: seen once, a few or many times, or a class if the clone is expanded.

V: TRBV11-2; J: TRBJ2-1; length: 12; D: -; size: many; CDR3: CASSSPVNEQFF; DNA: TGTGCCAGCAGTTCTCCAGTCAATGAGCAGTTCTTC
V: TRBV20-1; J: TRBJ1-2; length: 10; D: -; size: once; CDR3: CSALVGGYTF; DNA: TGCAGTGCCCTCGTTGGGGGCTACACCTTC
V: TRBV7-9; J: TRBJ2-5; length: 16; D: TRBD2; size: many; CDR3: CASSSTIREGLETQYF; DNA: TGTGCCAGCAGCTCGACGATCCGGGAGGGCCTAGAGACCCAGTACTTC
V: TRBV28; J: TRBJ2-3; length: 18; D: -; size: many; CDR3: CASSLWGPFRRSTDTQYF; DNA: TGTGCCAGCAGTTTATGGGGGCCCTTCCGAAGGTCCACAGATACGCAGTATTTT
V: TRBV20-1; J: TRBJ2-5; length: 14; D: TRBD2; size: -; CDR3: CSALSGGARETQYF; DNA: TGCAGTGCCTTGAGCGGGGGGGCCCGGGAGACCCAGTACTTC
V: TRBV15; J: TRBJ2-4; length: 13; D: -; size: -; CDR3: CATSRPGLNIQYF; DNA: TGTGCCACCAGCAGACCCGGACTGAACATTCAGTACTTC
V: TRBV18; J: TRBJ2-3; length: 15; D: -; size: many; CDR3: CASSLRELLTDTQYF; DNA: TGTGCCAGCTCACTTCGGGAACTGCTCACAGATACGCAGTATTTT
V: TRBV18; J: TRBJ2-1; length: 15; D: TRBD2; size: many; CDR3: CASSPGLAGGTEQFF; DNA: TGTGCCAGCTCACCAGGCCTAGCGGGGGGGACGGAGCAGTTCTTC
V: TRBV20-1; J: TRBJ1-5; length: 14; D: -; size: many; CDR3: CSARDPRDSQPQHF; DNA: TGCAGTGCTAGAGATCCAAGAGACAGCCAGCCCCAGCATTTT
V: TRBV5-1; J: TRBJ2-1; length: 15; D: TRBD2; size: once; CDR3: CASSYQRGSYNEQFF; DNA: TGCGCCAGCAGCTATCAGCGGGGATCCTACAATGAGCAGTTCTTC
V: TRBV7-9; J: TRBJ2-7; length: 12; D: -; size: -; CDR3: CASRPQSDEQYF; DNA: TGTGCCAGCAGACCGCAATCTGACGAGCAGTACTTC
V: TRBV20-1; J: TRBJ2-3; length: 14; D: TRBD1; size: -; CDR3: CSAEGAGSTDTQYF; DNA: TGCAGTGCTGAGGGGGCCGGTAGCACAGATACGCAGTATTTT
V: TRBV6-2/TRBV6-3; J: TRBJ1-2; length: 15; D: TRBD1; size: few; CDR3: CASSYGGQGAYGYTF; DNA: TGTGCCAGCAGTTACGGGGGACAGGGGGCCTATGGCTACACCTTC
V: TRBV7-9; J: TRBJ1-1; length: 17; D: -; size: many; CDR3: CASTLYGSFTSGTEAFF; DNA: TGTGCCAGCACCCTTTACGGGTCGTTTACCTCAGGGACTGAAGCTTTCTTT
V: TRBV19; J: TRBJ1-4; length: 14; D: -; size: few; CDR3: CASSTRDKDEKLFF; DNA: TGTGCCAGTAGTACCCGGGACAAGGATGAAAAACTGTTTTTT
V: TRBV4-1; J: TRBJ1-5; length: 16; D: -; size: few; CDR3: CASSQDSDGVGRSQHF; DNA: TGCGCCAGCAGCCAAGACTCGGACGGAGTGGGGAGGTCCCAGCATTTT
V: TRBV29-1; J: TRBJ1-2; length: 13; D: -; size: few; CDR3: CSVEDKNRSGYTF; DNA: TGCAGCGTTGAAGACAAAAACAGATCTGGCTACACCTTC
V: TRBV12-3/TRBV12-4; J: TRBJ2-1; length: 13; D: -; size: many; CDR3: CASSISVNHEQFF; DNA: TGTGCCAGCAGTATCTCTGTTAACCATGAGCAGTTCTTC
V: TRBV30; J: TRBJ1-2; length: 13; D: -; size: many; CDR3: CARSIESGYGYTF; DNA: TGTGCCCGGAGCATCGAGTCTGGCTATGGCTACACCTTC
V: TRBV30; J: TRBJ1-2; length: 11; D: -; size: many; CDR3: CAYLSSGGYTF; DNA: TGTGCCTACTTAAGCTCGGGGGGCTACACCTTC
V: TRBV12-3/TRBV12-4; J: TRBJ2-3; length: 16; D: TRBD1; size: many; CDR3: CASSNTRAGGGDTQYF; DNA: TGTGCCAGCAGCAATACAAGGGCAGGGGGCGGTGATACGCAGTATTTT
V: TRBV20-1; J: TRBJ2-1; length: 15; D: -; size: -; CDR3: CSARRGAGSYNEQFF; DNA: TGCAGTGCTAGGCGAGGGGCAGGGTCCTACAATGAGCAGTTCTTC